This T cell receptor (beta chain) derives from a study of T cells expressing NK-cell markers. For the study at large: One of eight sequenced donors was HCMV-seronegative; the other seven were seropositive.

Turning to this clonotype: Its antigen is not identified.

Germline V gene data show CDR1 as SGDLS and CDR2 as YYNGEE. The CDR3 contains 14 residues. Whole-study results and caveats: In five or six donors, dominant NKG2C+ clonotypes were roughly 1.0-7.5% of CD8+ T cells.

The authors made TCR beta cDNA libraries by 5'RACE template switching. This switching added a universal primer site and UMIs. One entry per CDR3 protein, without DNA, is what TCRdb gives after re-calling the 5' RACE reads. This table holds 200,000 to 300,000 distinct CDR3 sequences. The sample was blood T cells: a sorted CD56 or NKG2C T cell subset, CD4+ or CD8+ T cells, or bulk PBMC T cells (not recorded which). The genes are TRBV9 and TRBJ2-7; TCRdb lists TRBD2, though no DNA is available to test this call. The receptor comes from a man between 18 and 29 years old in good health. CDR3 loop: CASSVVAGVSEQYF.